These 26 T cell receptor beta chains share one sample of origin, sequenced in a study of cytotoxic CD8 clonotypes in ibrutinib-treated CLL. Profiling relied on immunoSEQ multiplex PCR, and the TCRdb table lists in-frame clones only, not all of them. The data hold 80,000 to 95,000 clones, with roughly 83% observed a single time. The sequenced sample was PBMCs, obtained after 12 months of ibrutinib treatment. Receptor source: a human donor with chronic lymphocytic leukemia.

The rearrangement uses TRBV7-3 and TRBJ2-1, with 9 bases aligning to TRBD1. Germline V gene lookup returns CDR1 SGHTA and CDR2 FQGTGA. CDR3 length: 16 residues. V was clipped by 2 bases and J by 6 bases; unmatched bases: 8. CDR3 sequence: CASSLWGTGSLNEQFF. The CDR3 coding sequence is TGTGCCAGCAGCTTATGGGGGACAGGGTCACTCAATGAGCAGTTCTTC.

The J gene is TRBJ2-7, the V gene TRBV18; TRBD1 is a possible D gene (6 bases). Germline-derived CDR1 and CDR2 are KGHSH and LQKENI. The CDR3 runs 16 residues. V gave up 3 bases and J gave up 6 bases, with 21 bases separating them. The CDR3 region has the DNA TGTGCCAGCTCACCGTTTGGGTCAGGGGCTGGTGGCGAGCAGTACTTC. This codes for CASSPFGSGAGGEQYF.

The chain is built from TRBV20-1 and TRBJ2-5; D uncertain. The CDR3 has 11 residues. Looked up from germline, CDR1 is DFQATT and CDR2 is SNEGSKA (reference sequence). Trimming cost V 4 bases and J 3 bases, with 6 bases left between them. The CDR3 nucleotides read TGCAGTGCTACCCCCGAAGAGACCCAGTACTTC. Its translation: CSATPEETQYF.

This clone was picked up a small number of times. V usage is TRBV28 and J usage is TRBJ1-6; 7 nucleotides align to TRBD1. J gave up 10 bases and V 5 bases, and 14 bases lay outside the gene matches. Germline loops: CDR1 MDHEN, CDR2 SYDVKM. The CDR3 runs to 16 residues. In nucleotides, the CDR3 is TGTGCCAGCAGTGTGGACAGGAGGCCCCACGGCTCACCCCTCCACTTT. Amino acid sequence: CASSVDRRPHGSPLHF.

The chain joins TRBV6-5 to TRBJ2-7, with a tentative D call TRBD2 (6 bases). V was shortened by 2 bases and J by 7 bases, with 6 bases between the two germline ends. The CDR3 is made up of 11 amino acids. Per the germline V gene, CDR1 is MNHEY and CDR2 is SVGAGI. The CDR3 DNA reads as TGTGCCAGCAGTTACGGGGGGGAGCAGTACTTC. It yields the protein CASSYGGEQYF.

The V gene is TRBV9, the J gene TRBJ2-3, with no clear D. Trimming shortened V by 2 bases and J by 0 bases, and 7 bases separated the two germline ends. This CDR3 has 14 amino acids. CDR1 SGDLS and CDR2 YYNGEE come from the germline V gene. CDR3 protein: CASSVVGSTDTQYF. CDR3 nucleotides: TGTGCCAGCAGCGTGGTGGGCAGCACAGATACGCAGTATTTT.

This chain joins TRBV9 and TRBJ1-5; TRBD1 matches 7 bases. J was trimmed by 6 bases and V by 3 bases; bases with no gene match: 12. From germline, CDR1 is SGDLS and CDR2 YYNGEE. The CDR3 is 16 amino acids. Written as DNA, the CDR3 is TGTGCCAGCAGCGGCAACTGGGACAGTTCGGGTCAGCCCCAGCATTTT. It yields the protein CASSGNWDSSGQPQHF. Full variable domain (outside the CDR3, taken from reference TRBV9 and TRBJ1-5): DSGVTQTPKHLITATGQRVTLRCSPRSGDLSVYWYQQSLDQGLQFLIQYYNGEERAKGNILERFSAQQFPDLHSELNLSSLELGDSALYFCASSGNWDSSGQPQHFGDGTRLSIL.

The CDR3 region is CASSEAWVQETQYF. The CDR3 DNA reads TGTGCCAGCAGTGAAGCGTGGGTGCAAGAGACCCAGTACTTC. The rearrangement joins TRBV6-1 to TRBJ2-5; D gene uncertain. The germline V gene encodes CDR1 MNHNS and CDR2 SASEGT. This CDR3 has 14 residues. The V and J ends lost 0 bases and 2 bases respectively, with 7 bases between them.

This clone was detected only a few times. V gene TRBV30 combines with J gene TRBJ1-2; D might be TRBD1 (5 bases). V lost 5 bases and J 2 bases, leaving 15 bases between the germline ends. The germline gives CDR1 GTSNPN, CDR2 SVGIG (reference sequence). The CDR3 has 14 amino acids. CDR3 protein: CAWAPGLGNYGYTF. The CDR3 region has the DNA TGTGCCTGGGCTCCGGGGCTGGGGAACTATGGCTACACCTTC.

The chain has TRBV11-2 and TRBJ2-3; TRBD1 matches 7 bases. This CDR3 spans 14 amino acids. V dropped 11 bases and J dropped 4; count of bases not matched to a gene: 12. Germline-derived CDR1 and CDR2 are SGHAT and FQNNGV. The CDR3 nucleotides are TGTGCCGGCCGGAGGACCACAGGGGCAGATACGCAGTATTTT. This translates into CAGRRTTGADTQYF.

The V call is TRBV7-2, the J call TRBJ2-5, with TRBD2 as a possible D gene (5 bases). Germline lookup yields CDR1 SGHTA and CDR2 FQGNSA. The CDR3 loop spans 14 amino acids. V lost 1 base to trimming and J lost 7 bases, with 13 bases between them. CDR3 region: CASSLGGPAGTQYF. CDR3 in DNA: TGTGCCAGCAGCTTAGGGGGTCCGGCGGGGACCCAGTACTTC.

The genes are TRBV5-5 and TRBJ1-1, with unresolved D. The CDR3 is made up of 15 amino acids. The V and J ends lost 0 bases and 5 bases respectively, with 14 bases between them. CDR1 is SGHKS, CDR2 YYEKEE, per germline (reference sequence). For the CDR3, the DNA is TGTGCCAGCAGCTTGGCCGCGGGAATGGGAACTGAAGCTTTCTTT. Amino acids: CASSLAAGMGTEAFF.

This chain uses TRBV5-8 with TRBJ2-1; 11 bases map to TRBD1. V was clipped by 10 bases and J by 8 bases; unmatched bases: 11. Germline V gene sequence: CDR1 SGHTS, CDR2 YDEGEE. This CDR3 region has 14 residues. CDR3 residues: CASTSGQGGDEQFF. CDR3 DNA: TGTGCCTCAACGTCGGGACAGGGGGGCGATGAGCAGTTCTTC.

The chain combines TRBV7-8 with TRBJ2-7; tentatively, D is TRBD2 (6 bases). Trimming removed 5 bases from V and 7 bases from J, with 21 bases in between. CDR3 length: 15 amino acids. The germline V gene encodes CDR1 SGHVS and CDR2 FQNEAQ. CDR3 residues: CASSPRRARGREQYF. The CDR3 nucleotides read TGTGCCAGCAGCCCAAGGAGGGCCCGGGGTCGGGAGCAGTACTTC.

The V and J genes are TRBV5-1 and TRBJ2-5; maybe TRBD2 (5 bases). The CDR3 sequence is 14 residues long. Trimming shortened V by 4 bases and J by 5 bases, and 15 bases separated the two germline ends. CDR1 is SGHRS, CDR2 YFSETQ, per germline. The CDR3 coding sequence is TGCGCCAGCAGCACCACGACTATGGGGGAGACCCAGTACTTC. This translates into CASSTTTMGETQYF.

The chain employs TRBV11-2 and TRBJ2-1, with 12 nucleotides matching TRBD2. This CDR3 is built from 19 residues. The germline CDR1 and CDR2 sequences are SGHAT and FQNNGV. Trimming took 1 base from V and 0 from J; bases not matched to a gene: 7. CDR3 DNA: TGTGCCAGCAGCTTAGGTGGGCTAGCGGGGGGGTTCTCCTACAATGAGCAGTTCTTC. Protein: CASSLGGLAGGFSYNEQFF. Supplemented by reference TRBV11-2 and TRBJ2-1, the full variable domain reads EAGVAQSPRYKIIEKRQSVAFWCNPISGHATLYWYQQILGQGPKLLIQFQNNGVVDDSQLPKDRFSAERLKGVDSTLKIQPAKLEDSAVYLCASSLGGLAGGFSYNEQFFGPGTRLTVL.

V gene TRBV7-2 combines with J gene TRBJ2-1; D may be TRBD1 (6 bases). The CDR3 length is 15 residues. Deletions cut 5 bases from V and 3 bases from J, with 14 bases between. CDR1 is SGHTA, CDR2 FQGNSA, per germline. Here the CDR3 DNA reads TGTGCCAGCAGCCCCCCTCGACAGGACTACAATGAGCAGTTCTTC. It is translated as CASSPPRQDYNEQFF.

This sequence joins TRBV2 and TRBJ2-5; either TRBD1 or TRBD2 may fit D (6 bases each). Per the germline V gene, CDR1 is SNHLY and CDR2 is FYNNEI. The CDR3 extends over 13 amino acids. Trimming took off 4 bases at V and 5 bases at J, with 11 bases between the two ends. CDR3 in amino acids: CASSVGAGETQYF. The CDR3 DNA sequence: TGTGCCAGCAGTGTGGGGGCGGGGGAGACCCAGTACTTC.

This chain links TRBV6-5 with TRBJ1-1; D is unclear. V was clipped by 2 bases and J by 4 bases, with 17 bases between them. The germline V gene has CDR1 MNHEY and CDR2 SVGAGI. This CDR3 has 16 residues. Here the CDR3 reads CASSYDPWGEGTEAFF. The CDR3 DNA follows: TGTGCCAGCAGTTACGACCCCTGGGGAGAGGGCACTGAAGCTTTCTTT.

The chain carries TRBV28 and TRBJ2-7, with no clear D. Germline loops: CDR1 MDHEN, CDR2 SYDVKM. CDR3 length: 14 amino acids. Trimming removed 2 bases at V and 2 bases at J, with 10 bases between. The CDR3 region has the DNA TGTGCCAGCAGTTTAGCAGGATCAACCTACGAGCAGTACTTC. Translating gives CASSLAGSTYEQYF.

The chain combines TRBV4-1 with TRBJ2-5, with TRBD1 matching 7 bases. The V segment lost 3 bases and the J segment 4 bases; nucleotides outside the gene matches: 2. Germline values: CDR1 MGHRA, CDR2 YSYEKL. This CDR3 is 13 amino acids long. This chain's CDR3 is CASSHDRVETQYF. CDR3 sequence (DNA): TGCGCCAGCAGCCACGACAGGGTAGAGACCCAGTACTTC.

V is TRBV7-9 and J is TRBJ1-5; D gene ambiguous. Germline values: CDR1 SEHNR, CDR2 FQNEAQ (reference sequence). The V end was cut by 1 base, the J end by 1 base, with 11 bases between. The CDR3 is made up of 16 amino acids. This CDR3 reads CASSLGAGPSNQPQHF. The CDR3 region has the DNA TGTGCCAGCAGCTTAGGGGCCGGGCCGAGCAATCAGCCCCAGCATTTT.

This rearrangement joins TRBV11-3 to TRBJ2-5, with TRBD2 identical over 16 bases. The germline V gene encodes CDR1 SGHNT and CDR2 YENEEA. The CDR3 contains 18 residues. V was clipped by 4 bases and J by 1 base; unmatched bases: 6. The CDR3 reads CASSSGTSGGAVQETQYF. In DNA form, the CDR3 reads TGTGCCAGCAGCTCCGGGACTAGCGGGGGGGCAGTCCAAGAGACCCAGTACTTC.

The rearrangement joins TRBV6-1 to TRBJ2-5; D perhaps matches TRBD1 (5 bases). The CDR3 consists of 13 residues. In germline, CDR1 is MNHNS, CDR2 SASEGT. V shed 7 bases and J shed 0 bases, with 9 bases lying between them. The CDR3 DNA sequence: TGTGCCAGCACCCCCAGGGACCAAGAGACCCAGTACTTC. This codes for CASTPRDQETQYF.

The J gene is TRBJ2-3, the V gene TRBV11-3, with a possible D match to TRBD1 (5 bases). Germline CDR1 and CDR2: SGHNT and YENEEA. The length of the CDR3 is 14 residues. V gave up 4 bases and J gave up 2 bases, with 10 bases separating them. The CDR3: CASSSGHLTDTQYF. The CDR3, as DNA: TGTGCCAGCAGCTCAGGACACCTCACAGATACGCAGTATTTT.

The chain links TRBV19 to TRBJ1-6, with D perhaps matching TRBD1 (5 bases). Between the trimmed V and J ends, which lost 4 bases and 0 bases, there was a span of 13 bases. This CDR3 spans 17 amino acids. Germline values: CDR1 LNHDA, CDR2 SQIVND (reference sequence). This chain's CDR3 is CASSRGRASSYNSPLHF. The CDR3 DNA reads as TGTGCCAGTAGTAGGGGACGGGCGAGCTCCTATAATTCACCCCTCCACTTT. Together with reference TRBV19 and TRBJ1-6, the CDR3 gives the full variable domain: DGGITQSPKYLFRKEGQNVTLSCEQNLNHDAMYWYRQDPGQGLRLIYYSQIVNDFQKGDIAEGYSVSREKKESFPLTVTSAQKNPTAFYLCASSRGRASSYNSPLHFGNGTRLTVT.